This TCR beta chain was obtained from a study of Ad26.COV2.S vaccination and SARS-CoV-2 variants (dated by TCRdb to the early 2020s). Context from the whole study: Donors in the vaccine arm were drawn from COV1001, a phase I-IIa trial of Ad26.COV2.S in healthy adults that was multicentre, randomized, double-blind and placebo-controlled. Ad26.COV2.S was administered intramuscularly at 5 x 10^10 or 1 x 10^11 viral particles, either as a single shot or as two shots given 56 days apart. A total of 32 samples were included in the TCR-sequenced set, comprising approximately 20 Ad26.COV2.S vaccine recipients, 5 placebo recipients and 8 SARS-CoV-2 convalescent individuals. Throughout the experiments and outcome assessment, investigators stayed blinded to trial group allocation. Participants in the trial were split at random into five groups of five each, receiving low-dose or high-dose Ad26.COV2.S once or twice, or else placebo on both occasions. TCRbeta repertoire sequencing was used to assess the specificity and breadth of SARS-CoV-2-reactive T cell receptors after Ad26.COV2.S vaccination. The full study reports these points: After vaccination, spike-specific CD8+ and CD4+ T cell responses were reported to show substantial breadth. Non-spike TCR breadth was comparable between vaccine and placebo recipients, consistent with the vaccine containing only spike. The authors noted that total T cell responses may have been underestimated by the TCR breadth and depth analyses. Higher spike-specific TCR breadth was observed in Ad26.COV2.S recipients than in placebo recipients (P = 0.0014). The study was not powered for comparison of responses between vaccine doses or regimens.

As to this clone: Its recognized antigen is unknown. No much larger clone is present one base from it, and per-base qualities are unavailable.

The immunoSEQ Assay was the method used to sequence TCRbeta CDR3 regions. After extraction, genomic DNA underwent amplification by bias-controlled multiplex PCR, followed by high-throughput sequencing. As for how the authors treated the data: Collapsing and filtering of sequences were performed to quantify the absolute abundance of each unique TCRbeta CDR3 region. T cell fraction was estimated by normalizing TCRbeta template counts to usable DNA, with usable DNA measured through amplification of reference genes found in all nucleated cells. Repertoire TCRs were annotated as SARS-CoV-2-specific when V gene, CDR3 amino acid sequence and J gene were exactly matched to a known reactive TCR set. MIRA supplied the reference SARS-CoV-2 TCR set, which was filtered for enrichment in COVID-19-positive ImmuneCODE repertoires so that public or cross-reactive TCRs were removed. Based on the MIRA antigens, annotated TCRs were further analysed at the level of specific ORF or position within ORF. Depth was the summed frequency of annotated unique rearrangements, while breadth was defined as annotated unique rearrangements over total unique productive rearrangements. Two-sided Wilcoxon rank-sum tests were applied when comparing TCR breadth between groups. The table comes from immuneACCESS by way of TCRdb, which keeps in-frame sequences with V and J called. Part of the clones is missing from these tables; in studies checked, under half for an unresolved V gene and the rest for unknown reasons. The V and J calls and the clone size are those of that table, but D and trimming were determined from the DNA. The sample profile shows about 430,000 clones; 75% to 95% of them were found once. The biggest ten clones account for 9% to 15% of the sample.

The sample's treatment or condition label, decoded: about 20 received Ad26.COV2.S at low or high dose, single or two shots; about 5 received placebo; per-sample allocation not given. For vaccine and placebo recipients, repertoires were sequenced using samples collected on day 63 after the first injection. Between 29 July and 7 August 2020, Cohort 1b enrolled fewer than 30 adults aged 18-55 years at one site in Boston, USA. As a vaccine, Ad26.COV2.S was a replication-incompetent adenovirus type 26 vector that expressed a prefusion-stabilized SARS-CoV-2 spike protein derived from the original Wuhan strain. The junction shows trimming of 3 bases on V and 0 bases on J, plus 15 bases between the germline ends. CDR1 and CDR2 are drawn from the germline V gene: SGHAT, FQNNGV. CDR3 length: 16 amino acids, cysteine to phenylalanine. Kept here is only the CDR3 DNA, which spans 48 bases and is read in frame from base 1.

Recombination linked TRBV11-2 to TRBJ2-7; the D gene is perhaps TRBD1, on 5 matching bases. Specimen: peripheral blood, collected in a trial of Ad26.COV2.S vaccine versus placebo. The sequence came from a person between 18 and 65 years old who received the Ad26.COV2.S COVID-19 vaccine or a placebo. The sequence in DNA is TGTGCCAGCAGCTTCGAGGCAGGGTATGTCTCCTACGAGCAGTACTTC. Translated, this is CASSFEAGYVSYEQYF. The full variable domain, with segments outside the CDR3 supplied by the reference TRBV11-2 and TRBJ2-7 proteins, appears as EAGVAQSPRYKIIEKRQSVAFWCNPISGHATLYWYQQILGQGPKLLIQFQNNGVVDDSQLPKDRFSAERLKGVDSTLKIQPAKLEDSAVYLCASSFEAGYVSYEQYFGPGTRLTVT.